The 17 T cell receptor beta chains reported below all come from one sample, sequenced in a study of PD-L1 blockade in urothelial cancer (dated by TCRdb to 2016 to 2017). The time point label corresponds to: pretreatment peripheral blood. Libraries were built with the immunoSEQ multiplex PCR assay. TCRdb took over this immuneACCESS table, retaining in-frame rearrangements with V and J assigned. Such tables are incomplete; in checked studies, under half of the missing clones stem from an unresolved V gene, and the remainder is unexplained. Counted in this sample were some 66,000 clones; 70% to 90% of them appeared once. The ten largest clones take up about 15% of the sample. Sequencing was performed on PBMCs, taken around atezolizumab (anti-PD-L1) treatment. The receptors were gathered from a man between 60 and 75 years old with urothelial cancer.

CDR3 protein: CASSRDSYEQYF. The DNA for the CDR3 is TGTGCCAGCAGTCGGGACTCCTACGAGCAGTACTTC. The chain recombines TRBV11-3 with TRBJ2-7; D possibly corresponds to TRBD2 (5 bases). The CDR3 extends over 12 amino acids. Germline V gives CDR1 SGHNT, CDR2 YENEEA. Trimming took 6 bases from V and 0 from J, leaving 6 bases between them.

The gene calls are TRBV30 and TRBJ2-3; D is perhaps TRBD1 (6 bases). The CDR3 runs 15 residues. The germline gives CDR1 GTSNPN, CDR2 SVGIG (reference sequence). Trimming left V 2 bases short and J 5 bases short, with 17 bases between. CDR3 coding DNA: TGTGCCTGGAGTTTACTAGGGGGTCTGGGAGATACGCAGTATTTT. Translated: CAWSLLGGLGDTQYF.

The genes are TRBV4-1 and TRBJ2-7, with 9 nucleotides matching TRBD1. Unmatched junction bases numbered 12, after V lost 4 bases and J lost 5 bases. Germline V gene sequence: CDR1 MGHRA, CDR2 YSYEKL. This CDR3 spans 16 amino acids. The CDR3 DNA is TGCGCCAGCAGCCCCCCGGGCGGGACAGGGTTCGACGAGCAGTACTTC. Its protein product is CASSPPGGTGFDEQYF.

The V and J genes are TRBV5-6 and TRBJ2-5; 13 bases are a match to TRBD2. The germline CDR1 and CDR2 sequences are SGHDT and YYEEEE. The CDR3 contains 17 residues. After removal of 4 bases from V and 0 bases from J, the junction contained 6 bases not matched to a gene. CDR3 nucleotides: TGTGCCAGCAGCCTCAGACTAGCGGGGGGCTACCAAGAGACCCAGTACTTC. It yields the protein CASSLRLAGGYQETQYF.

The V gene is TRBV10-2, the J gene TRBJ2-2; 15 nucleotides match TRBD2. CDR3 length equals 17 residues. The germline CDR1 and CDR2 sequences are WSHSY and SAAADI. Germline trimming cut 7 bases from V and 4 bases from J; bases unmatched to any gene: 7. The CDR3 nucleotides read TGCGCCAGCATCGGGACTAGCGGGGGGCCGGGCACCGGGGAGCTGTTTTTT. This sequence encodes CASIGTSGGPGTGELFF.

V gene TRBV5-1 combines with J gene TRBJ2-2, with 8 bases matching TRBD2. The CDR3 loop spans 16 amino acids. Germline V CDR1 and CDR2: SGHRS, YFSETQ. The ends lost 4 bases at V and 6 bases at J; junction bases unmatched: 11. For the CDR3, the DNA is TGCGCCAGCAGCCCCCGTGCGGGGGGCGCTTCCGGGGAGCTGTTTTTT. Translation gives CASSPRAGGASGELFF.

The rearrangement joins TRBV2 to TRBJ1-5; 7 nucleotides line up with TRBD1. This CDR3 has 15 amino acids. CDR1 is SNHLY and CDR2 is FYNNEI in the germline V gene. The V and J ends lost 6 bases and 2 bases, in that order; junction bases with no gene match: 7. The CDR3 here is CASRYTGVGNQPQHF. The CDR3 region has the DNA TGTGCCAGCAGATATACAGGGGTTGGCAATCAGCCCCAGCATTTT.

The V gene is TRBV27, the J gene TRBJ2-7; D is ambiguous. The CDR3 is 14 residues long. Trimming removed 1 base at V and 2 bases at J, with 9 bases between. Germline V lookup: CDR1 MNHEY, CDR2 SMNVEV (reference sequence). The CDR3 sequence: CASSLLVYPYEQYF. The DNA of the CDR3 is TGTGCCAGCAGTTTATTGGTCTACCCCTACGAGCAGTACTTC.

The J gene is TRBJ1-5, the V gene TRBV7-8; 7 bases line up with TRBD1. Germline V CDR1 and CDR2: SGHVS, FQNEAQ. Trimming cost V 5 bases and J 6 bases; bases outside gene matches: 7. The CDR3 spans 14 residues. The CDR3 coding sequence is TGTGCCAGCAGCCCGTGGGGGACAGCTCAGCCCCAGCATTTT. This sequence encodes CASSPWGTAQPQHF.

This rearrangement joins TRBV11-2 to TRBJ2-1, with 10 bases lining up with TRBD2. The V segment lost 1 base and the J segment 16 bases; nucleotides outside the gene matches: 13. The germline V gene has CDR1 SGHAT and CDR2 FQNNGV. This CDR3 region has 15 residues. The CDR3 DNA reads as TGTGCCAGCAGCTTAGCTGCGGTAGCGGGGGGCCGGACATTCTTC. It codes for CASSLAAVAGGRTFF.

The CDR3: CASSGGGPNTGELFF. The CDR3 nucleotides read TGTGCCAGCAGCGGGGGGGGGCCTAACACCGGGGAGCTGTTTTTT. The chain recombines TRBV9 with TRBJ2-2; D possibly corresponds to TRBD2 (7 bases). Germline V gene lookup returns CDR1 SGDLS and CDR2 YYNGEE. V was clipped by 3 bases and J by 2 bases, with 11 bases between them. The CDR3 consists of 15 residues.

The rearrangement uses TRBV19 and TRBJ2-2, with TRBD2 matching over 8 bases. The CDR3 loop spans 13 amino acids. Germline V gives CDR1 LNHDA, CDR2 SQIVND (reference sequence). Trimming removed 5 bases from V and 6 bases from J; junction bases left unmatched: 2. CDR3 in amino acids: CASSFGGAGELFF. The CDR3 bases are TGTGCCAGTAGTTTCGGGGGGGCCGGGGAGCTGTTTTTT. The variable domain in full, completed from reference TRBV19 and TRBJ2-2, reads DGGITQSPKYLFRKEGQNVTLSCEQNLNHDAMYWYRQDPGQGLRLIYYSQIVNDFQKGDIAEGYSVSREKKESFPLTVTSAQKNPTAFYLCASSFGGAGELFFGEGSRLTVL.

This sequence joins TRBV19 and TRBJ1-5, with no clear D. V was trimmed by 8 bases and J by 5 bases, leaving 22 bases between them. The CDR3 has 16 amino acids. From germline, CDR1 is LNHDA and CDR2 SQIVND (reference sequence). CDR3 sequence reads: CASPGGKGEIDQPQHF. CDR3 nucleotide sequence: TGTGCCAGTCCAGGAGGGAAAGGCGAGATTGATCAGCCCCAGCATTTT.

The rearrangement joins TRBV5-1 to TRBJ2-2; TRBD1 agrees at 7 bases. Germline values: CDR1 SGHRS, CDR2 YFSETQ. Losses at the gene ends were 1 base for V and 4 bases for J; bases not matched to a gene: 7. The CDR3 is 16 residues long. This CDR3 is CASSLSRTGGTGELFF. For the CDR3, the DNA is TGCGCCAGCAGCTTGTCTAGGACAGGAGGCACCGGGGAGCTGTTTTTT.

A word on this clone: At one end, the junction sequence differs from germline, possibly due to a read error. The sample contains more than one DNA sequence encoding this CDR3. The V gene is TRBV4-1, the J gene TRBJ1-3; D is possibly TRBD1 (5 bases). The germline CDR1 and CDR2 sequences are MGHRA and YSYEKL. The CDR3 has 16 residues. CDR3 in amino acids: CASSQGEGASGNTIYF. CDR3 DNA: TGCGCCAGCAGCCAAGGGGAAGGGGCGTCTGGAAACACTATATATTTT.

This clone has only a few counts. The rearrangement links TRBV30 to TRBJ2-3; 10 bases align to TRBD2. V was pared by 1 base and J by 5 bases, with 3 bases of the junction left unmatched. The CDR3 is 14 amino acids. Germline CDR1 GTSNPN, CDR2 SVGIG (reference sequence). The CDR3 loop reads CAWSGSGGKDTQYF. DNA of the CDR3: TGTGCCTGGAGTGGTAGCGGGGGGAAAGATACGCAGTATTTT.

This chain connects TRBV7-3 to TRBJ2-3, with 10 nucleotides matching TRBD1. Trimming cost V 4 bases and J 6 bases; bases outside gene matches: 7. This CDR3 is 15 amino acids long. Germline V lookup: CDR1 SGHTA, CDR2 FQGTGA. CDR3 protein: CASSSRQGAGDTQYF. As DNA, the CDR3 is TGTGCCAGCAGCTCCCGACAGGGGGCAGGGGATACGCAGTATTTT. The full variable domain, in which reference TRBV7-3 and TRBJ2-3 provide the parts outside the CDR3, is GAGVSQTPSNKVTEKGKYVELRCDPISGHTALYWYRQSLGQGPEFLIYFQGTGAADDSGLPNDRFFAVRPEGSVSTLKIQRTERGDSAVYLCASSSRQGAGDTQYFGPGTRLTVL.